A selection of T cell receptor beta chains follows, all from one sample in a study of blood T cell repertoires in COVID-19. Profiled with immunoSEQ multiplex PCR; TCRdb holds only in-frame clones, not every one. This sample has under 350,000 clones, with around 83% found just once. Source material: peripheral blood. The receptors shown here come from a young man with active or convalescent COVID-19. Each CDR3 is given with its conserved first and last residue. A D gene is named only where the DNA matches it firmly. Size tells how often a clone was seen (once, few, many) or the class of an expanded clone, and some rows leave it out.

J: TRBJ1-5; V: TRBV11-3; D: NA; size: NA; CDR3: CASSRGGGQPQHF; DNA: TGTGCCAGCAGCCGCGGGGGGGGGCAGCCCCAGCATTTT
J: TRBJ1-6; V: TRBV11-2; D: NA; size: NA; CDR3: CASSLAGFGNSPLHF; DNA: TGTGCCAGCAGCTTAGCCGGGTTTGGTAATTCACCCCTCCACTTT
J: TRBJ1-2; V: TRBV24-1; D: NA; size: NA; CDR3: CATSLDGVGGYTF; DNA: TGTGCCACCAGCCTAGACGGGGTGGGAGGCTACACCTTC
J: TRBJ2-6; V: TRBV30; D: NA; size: NA; CDR3: CAWSRGVSAGANVLTF; DNA: TGTGCCTGGAGCCGGGGAGTCTCTGCTGGGGCCAACGTCCTGACTTTC
J: TRBJ2-7; V: TRBV5-1; D: NA; size: NA; CDR3: CASSTLREQYF; DNA: TGCGCCAGCAGCACACTACGGGAGCAGTACTTC
J: TRBJ2-7; V: TRBV6-5; D: TRBD2; size: NA; CDR3: CASNQRGAYEQYF; DNA: TGTGCCAGCAACCAGCGGGGCGCCTACGAGCAGTACTTC
J: TRBJ2-1; V: TRBV12-3/TRBV12-4; D: NA; size: NA; CDR3: CATRLENRNEQFF; DNA: TGTGCCACCCGACTCGAAAATCGCAATGAGCAGTTCTTC
J: TRBJ2-7; V: TRBV29-1; D: NA; size: NA; CDR3: CSVVGSADEQYF; DNA: TGCAGCGTTGTTGGGAGCGCCGACGAGCAGTACTTC
J: TRBJ2-5; V: TRBV5-1; D: TRBD2; size: NA; CDR3: CASSYLAGGGETQYF; DNA: TGCGCCAGCAGCTACTTAGCGGGAGGGGGTGAGACCCAGTACTTC
J: TRBJ2-7; V: TRBV5-1; D: NA; size: NA; CDR3: CASSGQLGLRVSEQYF; DNA: TGCGCCAGCAGCGGTCAACTAGGCTTACGAGTCTCCGAGCAGTACTTC
J: TRBJ1-5; V: TRBV16; D: NA; size: NA; CDR3: CASSQSVGLDQPQHF; DNA: TGTGCCAGCAGCCAATCGGTCGGGTTAGATCAGCCCCAGCATTTT
J: TRBJ2-3; V: TRBV7-2; D: NA; size: NA; CDR3: CASSLAMTGTDTQYF; DNA: TGTGCCAGCAGCTTAGCGATGACAGGCACAGATACGCAGTATTTT
J: TRBJ2-2; V: TRBV3-1/TRBV3-2; D: TRBD2; size: NA; CDR3: CASSPVGSGGSTGELFF; DNA: TGTGCCAGCAGCCCCGTGGGGTCGGGAGGCTCCACCGGGGAGCTGTTTTTT
J: TRBJ2-7; V: TRBV4-3; D: NA; size: NA; CDR3: CASSQEQNTYEQYF; DNA: TGCGCCAGCAGCCAAGAACAGAATACCTACGAGCAGTACTTC
J: TRBJ1-6; V: TRBV18; D: NA; size: NA; CDR3: CASSPQGHSVDSPLHF; DNA: TGTGCCAGCTCACCCCAGGGACATTCCGTGGATTCACCCCTCCACTTT
J: TRBJ2-5; V: TRBV5-1; D: NA; size: NA; CDR3: CASSFQGQETQYF; DNA: TGCGCCAGCAGCTTCCAGGGACAAGAGACCCAGTACTTC
J: TRBJ1-5; V: TRBV28; D: NA; size: NA; CDR3: CASSYRGGPQHF; DNA: TGTGCCAGCAGTTATCGGGGGGGGCCCCAGCATTTT
J: TRBJ2-7; V: TRBV4-1; D: NA; size: NA; CDR3: CASSQDDGTYEQYF; DNA: TGCGCCAGCAGCCAAGATGACGGGACCTACGAGCAGTACTTC
J: TRBJ2-1; V: TRBV11-2; D: NA; size: NA; CDR3: CASSLVPSASLYNEQFF; DNA: TGTGCCAGCAGCTTGGTGCCTAGCGCATCCTTATACAATGAGCAGTTCTTC
J: TRBJ1-2; V: TRBV11-1; D: TRBD1; size: NA; CDR3: CASSISGGLANYGYTF; DNA: TGTGCCAGCAGCATATCAGGGGGCCTAGCTAACTATGGCTACACCTTC
J: TRBJ1-4; V: TRBV28; D: TRBD1; size: NA; CDR3: CASRLSPGQGGEKLFF; DNA: TGTGCCAGCAGACTTTCCCCCGGACAGGGGGGAGAAAAACTGTTTTTT
J: TRBJ2-1; V: TRBV11-3; D: TRBD1; size: NA; CDR3: CASSIYRGREQFF; DNA: TGTGCCAGCTCAATCTACAGGGGACGTGAGCAGTTCTTC
J: TRBJ1-1; V: TRBV7-9; D: NA; size: once; CDR3: CASSLVQGGTEAFF; DNA: TGTGCCAGCAGCTTAGTACAGGGTGGCACTGAAGCTTTCTTT
J: TRBJ1-3; V: TRBV6-6; D: NA; size: NA; CDR3: CASTVRGHTIYF; DNA: TGTGCCAGCACGGTTCGGGGACATACCATATATTTT
J: TRBJ2-3; V: TRBV6-1; D: NA; size: once; CDR3: CASSDRGGGNTDTQYF; DNA: TGTGCCAGCAGTGATCGAGGGGGGGGGAACACAGATACGCAGTATTTT
J: TRBJ2-1; V: TRBV18; D: TRBD2; size: NA; CDR3: CASSTTSGALYNEQFF; DNA: TGTGCCAGCTCGACGACTAGCGGGGCCCTATACAATGAGCAGTTCTTC
J: TRBJ2-7; V: TRBV7-2; D: TRBD1; size: NA; CDR3: CASSFHRDRFYEQYF; DNA: TGTGCCAGCAGTTTTCACCGGGACAGGTTCTACGAGCAGTACTTC
J: TRBJ1-5; V: TRBV2; D: TRBD1; size: few; CDR3: CASSPGRGRNQPQHF; DNA: TGTGCCAGCAGTCCCGGAAGGGGGCGCAATCAGCCCCAGCATTTT
J: TRBJ1-6; V: TRBV29-1; D: NA; size: NA; CDR3: CSVGLPGENSPLHF; DNA: TGCAGCGTTGGCCTCCCGGGAGAGAATTCACCCCTCCACTTT
J: TRBJ2-3; V: TRBV25-1; D: NA; size: once; CDR3: CASSESGFTDTQYF; DNA: TGTGCCAGCAGTGAATCAGGATTTACAGATACGCAGTATTTT
J: TRBJ1-5; V: TRBV27; D: NA; size: NA; CDR3: CASSYCKKPTLYSNQPQHF; DNA: TGTGCCAGCAGTTACTGTAAGAAACCAACTCTCTATAGCAATCAGCCCCAGCATTTT
J: TRBJ2-2; V: TRBV6-6; D: NA; size: once; CDR3: CATNTGELFF; DNA: TGTGCCACTAACACCGGGGAGCTGTTTTTT
J: TRBJ2-6; V: TRBV19; D: NA; size: NA; CDR3: CASSPRTLISGSGANVLTF; DNA: TGTGCCAGTAGTCCTCGGACTCTAATATCGGGCTCTGGGGCCAACGTCCTGACTTTC
J: TRBJ2-2; V: TRBV24-1; D: TRBD2; size: NA; CDR3: CATRGGINTGELFF; DNA: TGTGCCACCAGGGGGGGGATCAACACCGGGGAGCTGTTTTTT
J: TRBJ2-2; V: TRBV15; D: NA; size: NA; CDR3: CATSRGSGELFF; DNA: TGTGCCACCAGCAGAGGTTCAGGGGAGCTGTTTTTT
J: TRBJ2-7; V: TRBV6-5; D: TRBD1; size: NA; CDR3: CASRYSGTGPYEQYF; DNA: TGTGCCAGCAGATACTCCGGGACAGGACCCTACGAGCAGTACTTC
J: TRBJ1-5; V: TRBV4-2; D: NA; size: NA; CDR3: CASSQVGGDGQPQHF; DNA: TGTGCCAGCAGCCAAGTGGGCGGGGACGGTCAGCCCCAGCATTTT
J: TRBJ2-5; V: TRBV30; D: NA; size: few; CDR3: CAWSFLGARETQYF; DNA: TGTGCCTGGAGTTTTTTGGGGGCAAGAGAGACCCAGTACTTC
J: TRBJ2-5; V: TRBV29-1; D: NA; size: NA; CDR3: CSVLYRETQYF; DNA: TGCAGCGTTCTCTACCGGGAGACCCAGTACTTC
J: TRBJ2-5; V: TRBV6-2/TRBV6-3; D: NA; size: NA; CDR3: CASSYSLGAEETQYF; DNA: TGTGCCAGCAGTTACTCCCTAGGGGCCGAAGAGACCCAGTACTTC
J: TRBJ2-1; V: TRBV19; D: TRBD2; size: NA; CDR3: CASSIAWLAANEQFF; DNA: TGTGCCAGTAGTATTGCGTGGCTAGCGGCCAATGAGCAGTTCTTC
J: TRBJ2-7; V: TRBV6-1; D: TRBD2; size: NA; CDR3: CASSGTSGRTYYEQYF; DNA: TGTGCCAGCAGTGGGACTAGCGGGAGGACGTACTACGAGCAGTACTTC
J: TRBJ1-6; V: TRBV3-1/TRBV3-2; D: TRBD1; size: once; CDR3: CASSQVSGGSPLHF; DNA: TGTGCCAGCAGCCAAGTTTCAGGGGGCTCACCCCTCCACTTT
J: TRBJ2-7; V: TRBV3-1/TRBV3-2; D: TRBD1; size: NA; CDR3: CASSHPPGQGVYEQYF; DNA: TGTGCCAGCAGCCATCCCCCGGGACAGGGAGTATACGAGCAGTACTTC
J: TRBJ1-2; V: TRBV10-2; D: TRBD1; size: NA; CDR3: CASSPGTGIGGYTF; DNA: TGCGCCAGCAGTCCCGGGACAGGGATTGGTGGCTACACCTTC
J: TRBJ2-5; V: TRBV24-1; D: NA; size: once; CDR3: CATSDAIETQYF; DNA: TGTGCCACCAGTGATGCTATCGAGACCCAGTACTTC